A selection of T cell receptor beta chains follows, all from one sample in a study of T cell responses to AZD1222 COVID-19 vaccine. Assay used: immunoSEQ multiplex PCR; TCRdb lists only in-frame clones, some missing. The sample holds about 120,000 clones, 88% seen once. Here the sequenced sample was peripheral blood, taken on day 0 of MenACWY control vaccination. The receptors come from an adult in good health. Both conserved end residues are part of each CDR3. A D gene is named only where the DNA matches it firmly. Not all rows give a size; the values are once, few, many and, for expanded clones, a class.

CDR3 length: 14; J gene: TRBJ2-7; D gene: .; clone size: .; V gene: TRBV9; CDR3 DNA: TGTGCCAGCAGCCGAAGCGGACGGGACTTCGAGCAGTACTTC; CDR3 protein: CASSRSGRDFEQYF
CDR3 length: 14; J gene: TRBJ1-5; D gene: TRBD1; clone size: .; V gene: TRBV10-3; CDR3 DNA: TGTGCCATCAGGGGACAGGGGACGGAGCAGCCCCAGCATTTT; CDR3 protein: CAIRGQGTEQPQHF
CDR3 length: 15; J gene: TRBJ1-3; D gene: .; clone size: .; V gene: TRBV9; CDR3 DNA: TGTGCCAGCAGCGTGGACCCCAGCTCTGGAAACACCATATATTTT; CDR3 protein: CASSVDPSSGNTIYF
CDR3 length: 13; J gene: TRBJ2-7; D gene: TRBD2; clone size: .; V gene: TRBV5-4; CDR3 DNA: TGTGCCAGCAGCTCAGGAGGGGAGGGGACGCAGTACTTC; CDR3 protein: CASSSGGEGTQYF
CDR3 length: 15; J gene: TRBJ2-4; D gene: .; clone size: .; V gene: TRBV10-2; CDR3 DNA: TGCGCCAGCAGTGAGTCGCAGCTAGCCAAAAACATTCAGTACTTC; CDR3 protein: CASSESQLAKNIQYF
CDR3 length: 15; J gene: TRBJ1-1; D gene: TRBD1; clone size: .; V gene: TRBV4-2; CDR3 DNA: TGTGCCAGCAGCCCAATCGACAGGGCCAACACTGAAGCTTTCTTT; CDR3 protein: CASSPIDRANTEAFF
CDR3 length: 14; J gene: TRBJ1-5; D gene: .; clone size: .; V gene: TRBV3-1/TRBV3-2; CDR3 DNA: TGTGCCAGCAGCCAGGGGGGAAGCAATCAGCCCCAGCATTTT; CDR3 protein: CASSQGGSNQPQHF
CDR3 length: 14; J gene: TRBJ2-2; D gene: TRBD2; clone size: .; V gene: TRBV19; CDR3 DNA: TGTGCCAGTAGTTTAGCGGGGTTCACCGGGGAGCTGTTTTTT; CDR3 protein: CASSLAGFTGELFF
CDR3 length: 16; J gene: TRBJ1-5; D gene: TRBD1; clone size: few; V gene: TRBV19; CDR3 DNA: TGTGCCAGTAGGCGACAGGGGGCGCGGGGATACCAGCCCCAGCATTTT; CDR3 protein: CASRRQGARGYQPQHF
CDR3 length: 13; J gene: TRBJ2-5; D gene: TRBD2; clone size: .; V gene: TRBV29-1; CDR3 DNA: TGCAGCGTTGACGTGGGGGGGGGAGAGACCCAGTACTTC; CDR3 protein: CSVDVGGGETQYF
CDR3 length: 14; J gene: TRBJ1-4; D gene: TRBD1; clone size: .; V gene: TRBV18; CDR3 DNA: TGTGCCAGCTCCCCCGGGACAGGGTACGAAAAACTGTTTTTT; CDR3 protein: CASSPGTGYEKLFF
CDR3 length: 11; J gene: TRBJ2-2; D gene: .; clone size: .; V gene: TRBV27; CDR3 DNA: TGTGCCAGCAGTCCCACCGGGGAGCTGTTTTTT; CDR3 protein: CASSPTGELFF
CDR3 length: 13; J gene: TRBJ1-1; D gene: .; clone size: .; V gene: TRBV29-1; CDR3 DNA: TGCAGCGCATCCCCCCAGGGGCGGGCTGAAGCTTTCTTT; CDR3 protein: CSASPQGRAEAFF
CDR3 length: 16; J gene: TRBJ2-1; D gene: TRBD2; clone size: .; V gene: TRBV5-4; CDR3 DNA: TGTGCCAGCAGCGCGGGAGGAGGACTCTCCTACAATGAGCAGTTCTTC; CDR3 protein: CASSAGGGLSYNEQFF
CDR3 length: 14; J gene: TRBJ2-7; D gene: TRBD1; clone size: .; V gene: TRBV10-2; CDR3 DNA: TGCGCCAGCATTCAGGGACAGGGGTTGCACGAGCAGTACTTC; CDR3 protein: CASIQGQGLHEQYF
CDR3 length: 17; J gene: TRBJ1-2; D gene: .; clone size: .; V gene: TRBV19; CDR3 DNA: TGTGCCAGTAGTATGAGAAGGGGCCCGGGAGTCAACTATGGCTACACCTTC; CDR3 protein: CASSMRRGPGVNYGYTF
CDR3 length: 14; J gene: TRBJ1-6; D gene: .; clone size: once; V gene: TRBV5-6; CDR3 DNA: TGTGCCAGCAGGACCAGGGGACGCGGTTCACCCCTCCACTTT; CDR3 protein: CASRTRGRGSPLHF
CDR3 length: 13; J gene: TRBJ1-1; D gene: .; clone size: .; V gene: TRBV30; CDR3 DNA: TGTGCCTGGAGTGTAAAGGCAAACACTGAAGCTTTCTTT; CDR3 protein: CAWSVKANTEAFF
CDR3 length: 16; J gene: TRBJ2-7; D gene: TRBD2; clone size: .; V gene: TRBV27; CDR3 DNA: TGTGCCAGCAGTTTATACCCCGGGAGGGCGGGTACCGAGCAGTACTTC; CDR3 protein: CASSLYPGRAGTEQYF